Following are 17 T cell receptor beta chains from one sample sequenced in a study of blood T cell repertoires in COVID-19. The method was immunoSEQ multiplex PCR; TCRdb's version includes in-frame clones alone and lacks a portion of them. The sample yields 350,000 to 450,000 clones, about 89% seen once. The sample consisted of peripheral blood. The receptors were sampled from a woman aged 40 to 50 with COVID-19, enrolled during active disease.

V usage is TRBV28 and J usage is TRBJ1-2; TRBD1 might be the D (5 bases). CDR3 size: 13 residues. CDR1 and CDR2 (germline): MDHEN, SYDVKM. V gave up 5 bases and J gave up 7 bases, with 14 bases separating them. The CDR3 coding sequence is TGTGCCAGCAGTCGGCAGGGTCTCGGTGGCTACACCTTC. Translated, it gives CASSRQGLGGYTF.

The CDR3: CAWAKRDREDTEAFF. CDR3 DNA: TGTGCCTGGGCGAAAAGGGACAGGGAAGACACTGAAGCTTTCTTT. The chain links TRBV30 to TRBJ1-1; 9 bases match TRBD1. V lost 5 bases, J lost 3 bases, and 10 bases stayed unmatched. The CDR3 is made up of 15 amino acids. Germline values: CDR1 GTSNPN, CDR2 SVGIG (reference sequence).

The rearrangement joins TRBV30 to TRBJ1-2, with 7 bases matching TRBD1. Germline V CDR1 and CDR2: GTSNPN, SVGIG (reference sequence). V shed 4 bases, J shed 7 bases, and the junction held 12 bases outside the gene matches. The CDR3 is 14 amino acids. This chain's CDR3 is CAWIVQGGRSGYTF. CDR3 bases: TGTGCCTGGATTGTTCAGGGGGGACGAAGTGGCTACACCTTC. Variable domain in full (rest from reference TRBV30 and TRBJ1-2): SQTIHQWPATLVQPVGSPLSLECTVEGTSNPNLYWYRQAAGRGLQLLFYSVGIGQISSEVPQNLSASRPQDRQFILSSKKLLLSDSGFYLCAWIVQGGRSGYTFGSGTRLTVV.

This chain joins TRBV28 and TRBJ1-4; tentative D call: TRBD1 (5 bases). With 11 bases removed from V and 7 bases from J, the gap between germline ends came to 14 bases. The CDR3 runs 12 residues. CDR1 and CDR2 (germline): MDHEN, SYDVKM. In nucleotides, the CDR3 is TGTGCCGGGGGGGGAGAGGGTGAAAAACTGTTTTTT. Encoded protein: CAGGGEGEKLFF.

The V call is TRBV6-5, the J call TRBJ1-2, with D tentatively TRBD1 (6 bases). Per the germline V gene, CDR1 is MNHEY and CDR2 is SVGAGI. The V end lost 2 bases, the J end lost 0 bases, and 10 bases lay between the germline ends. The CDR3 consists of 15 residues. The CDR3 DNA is TGTGCCAGCAGTTACGGACAGTTGCCTAACTATGGCTACACCTTC. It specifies CASSYGQLPNYGYTF.

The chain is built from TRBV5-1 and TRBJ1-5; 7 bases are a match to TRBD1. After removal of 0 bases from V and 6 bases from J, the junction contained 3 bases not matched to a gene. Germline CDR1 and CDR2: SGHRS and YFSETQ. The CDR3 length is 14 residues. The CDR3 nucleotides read TGCGCCAGCAGCTTGGAGGGGGCAAGTCAGCCCCAGCATTTT. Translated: CASSLEGASQPQHF.

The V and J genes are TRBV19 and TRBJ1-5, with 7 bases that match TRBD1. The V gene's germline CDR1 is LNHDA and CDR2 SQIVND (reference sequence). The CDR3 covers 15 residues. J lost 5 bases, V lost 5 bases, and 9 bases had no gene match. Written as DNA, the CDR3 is TGTGCCAGTAGTCCGACAGGGCCGGGGGATCAGCCCCAGCATTTT. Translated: CASSPTGPGDQPQHF.

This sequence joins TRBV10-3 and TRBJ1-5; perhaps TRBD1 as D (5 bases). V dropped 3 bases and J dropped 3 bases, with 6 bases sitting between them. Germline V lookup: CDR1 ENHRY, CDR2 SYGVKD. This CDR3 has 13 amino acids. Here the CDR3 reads CAISDRVNQPQHF. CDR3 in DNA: TGTGCCATCAGTGACAGGGTCAATCAGCCCCAGCATTTT.

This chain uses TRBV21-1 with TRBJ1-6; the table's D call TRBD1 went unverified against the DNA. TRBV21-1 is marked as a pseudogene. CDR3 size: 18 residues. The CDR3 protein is CASSKEKGQGSYNSPLHF. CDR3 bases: TGTGCCAGCAGCAAAGAAAAAGGACAGGGTTCCTATAATTCACCCCTCCACTTT.

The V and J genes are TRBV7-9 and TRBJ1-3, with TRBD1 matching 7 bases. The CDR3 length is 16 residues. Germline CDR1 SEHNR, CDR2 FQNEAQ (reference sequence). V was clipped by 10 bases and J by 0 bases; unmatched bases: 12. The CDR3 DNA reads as TGTGCCACGGTAGGGGGGACAGTCTTCTCTGGAAACACCATATATTTT. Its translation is CATVGGTVFSGNTIYF.

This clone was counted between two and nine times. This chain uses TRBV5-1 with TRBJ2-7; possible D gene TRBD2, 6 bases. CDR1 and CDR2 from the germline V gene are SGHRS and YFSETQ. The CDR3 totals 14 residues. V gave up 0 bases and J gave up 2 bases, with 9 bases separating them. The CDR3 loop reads CASSLVGEAYEQYF. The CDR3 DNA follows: TGCGCCAGCAGCTTGGTGGGGGAGGCCTACGAGCAGTACTTC.

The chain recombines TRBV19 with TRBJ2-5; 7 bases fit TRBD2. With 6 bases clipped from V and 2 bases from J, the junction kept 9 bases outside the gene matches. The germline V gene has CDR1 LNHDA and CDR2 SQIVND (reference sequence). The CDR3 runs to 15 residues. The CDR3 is CASSPAGSGQETQYF. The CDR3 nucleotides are TGTGCCAGTAGCCCTGCCGGTAGCGGGCAAGAGACCCAGTACTTC.

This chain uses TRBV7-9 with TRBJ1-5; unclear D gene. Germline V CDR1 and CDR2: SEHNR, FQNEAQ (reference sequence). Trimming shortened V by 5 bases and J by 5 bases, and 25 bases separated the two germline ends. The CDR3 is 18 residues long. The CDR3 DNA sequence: TGTGCCAGCAGCCCCCTGAGTTGGGCAGGACCGGAGGATCAGCCCCAGCATTTT. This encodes CASSPLSWAGPEDQPQHF. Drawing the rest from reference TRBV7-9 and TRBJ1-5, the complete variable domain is DTGVSQNPRHKITKRGQNVTFRCDPISEHNRLYWYRQTLGQGPEFLTYFQNEAQLEKSRLLSDRFSAERPKGSFSTLEIQRTEQGDSAMYLCASSPLSWAGPEDQPQHFGDGTRLSIL.

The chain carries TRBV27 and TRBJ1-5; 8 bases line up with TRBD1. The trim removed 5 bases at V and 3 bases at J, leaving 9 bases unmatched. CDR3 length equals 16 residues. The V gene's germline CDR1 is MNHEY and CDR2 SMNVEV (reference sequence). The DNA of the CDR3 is TGTGCCAGCAGTCCGCCCGGGACAGGTAACAATCAGCCCCAGCATTTT. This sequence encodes CASSPPGTGNNQPQHF.

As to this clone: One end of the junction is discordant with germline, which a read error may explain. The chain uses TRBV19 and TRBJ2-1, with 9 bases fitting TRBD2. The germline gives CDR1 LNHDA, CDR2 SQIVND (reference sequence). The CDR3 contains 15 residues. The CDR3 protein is CASSMGLAGYKEQFF. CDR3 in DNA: TGTGCCAGTAGTATGGGACTAGCCGGTTACAAGGAGCAGTTCTTC.

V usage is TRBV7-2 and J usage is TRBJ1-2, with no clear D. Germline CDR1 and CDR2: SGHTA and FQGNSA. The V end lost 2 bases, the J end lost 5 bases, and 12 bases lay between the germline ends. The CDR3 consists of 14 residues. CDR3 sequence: CASSLKQVNYGYTF. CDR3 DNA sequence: TGTGCCAGCAGCTTAAAGCAGGTGAATTATGGCTACACCTTC.

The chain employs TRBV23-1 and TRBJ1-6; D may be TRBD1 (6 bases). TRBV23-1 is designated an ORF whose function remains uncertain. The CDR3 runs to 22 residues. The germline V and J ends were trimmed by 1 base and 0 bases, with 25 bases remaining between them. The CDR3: CASSQLLCESGAAPSYNSPLHF. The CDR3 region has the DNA TGCGCCAGCAGTCAATTGCTTTGTGAGTCAGGGGCAGCTCCCTCCTATAATTCACCCCTCCACTTT.